This TCR beta chain emerged from a study of T cells expressing NK-cell markers. About the research overall: Sequencing of TCR beta repertoires drew on sorted CD3+CD56+NKG2C+, CD3+CD56+NKG2C- and CD3+CD56-NKG2C+ T cells.

TCRdb reprocessed the 5' RACE reads and keeps a single row for each CDR3 protein, giving no DNA. This sample's table has hundreds of thousands of distinct CDR3 sequences. Per germline, CDR1 LGHDT and CDR2 YNNKEL (reference sequence). CDR3 length: 16 residues. The rearrangement joins TRBV3-1 to TRBJ1-2. This sequence originates from a woman between 18 and 70 years old in good health. The sample comprised blood T cells: a sorted CD56 or NKG2C T cell subset, CD4+ or CD8+ T cells, or bulk PBMC T cells (not recorded which). CDR3 amino acids: CASSQDRRRGGYGYTF.